The source of this TCR beta chain is a study of T cells after yellow fever vaccination. This CDR3 is built from 17 residues. The V gene lost 6 bases and the J gene lost 3 bases, with 23 bases spanning the gap. Germline CDR1 MNHEY, CDR2 SMNVEV (reference sequence). This clonotype was observed a few times. Its antigen is unknown. Whole-study findings and limits: Booster samples showed a return of most primary-vaccination clones (almost 97% CD4, roughly 85% CD8). The bulk population could contribute abundant contaminating clonotypes to FACS-sorted repertoires. Clonotype sharing between CD4 and CD8 compartments was small.

TCR cDNA was made by 5'RACE template switching, adding a universal primer site and UMIs. TCRdb independently ran MiXCR on the 5' RACE reads; one entry per CDR3 protein. In the table there are 620,000 or so distinct CDR3 sequences, roughly a sixth of which are singletons. The clonotype was recovered from a man aged 18-30 years who received the YFV17D yellow fever vaccine. This specimen consisted of PBMCs, obtained 5 to 6 days after the first yellow fever vaccination. The gene calls are TRBV27 and TRBJ1-1, with D perhaps TRBD1 (5 bases). CDR3 residues: CASSPPPGGSGYTEAFF. CDR3 in DNA: TGTGCCAGCAGCCCCCCACCCGGGGGAAGTGGGTACACTGAAGCTTTCTTT.